A single sample is the source of the 20 T cell receptor beta chains below, sequenced in a study of T cells in Graves' hyperthyroidism and ophthalmopathy. RNA transcripts provided the source from which TCR beta CDR3 regions were amplified. Primed by the HTBI set, a first-round RT-PCR was run on the TCR CDR3. Each CDR3 protein gets one entry after TCRdb re-called the multiplex PCR reads with MiXCR. The sample consists of approximately 600,000 distinct CDR3 sequences, roughly 15% of them appearing once. Sequenced material: blood. The receptors were sampled from a woman aged 25 to 39 with Graves' hyperthyroidism.

This clonotype occurred many times. The CDR3 spells CSARDRSGRAYEQYF. DNA for the CDR3: TGCAGTGCTAGAGATAGAAGCGGGAGGGCCTACGAGCAGTACTTC. The chain combines TRBV20-1 with TRBJ2-7; TRBD2 agrees at 10 bases. The V segment lost 0 bases and the J segment 2 bases; nucleotides outside the gene matches: 4. The CDR3 is made up of 15 amino acids. The germline gives CDR1 DFQATT, CDR2 SNEGSKA (reference sequence).

On this clonotype itself: This could be a read error, since a much larger clone is one nucleotide away. The V gene is TRBV20-1, the J gene TRBJ2-5; the match to TRBD2 covers 7 bases. The junction had 7 bases not matched to a gene; V was cut back by 5 bases and J by 1 base. The CDR3 totals 14 residues. The germline CDR1 and CDR2 sequences are DFQATT and SNEGSKA (reference sequence). CDR3 DNA sequence: TGCAGTGCTCCGACTAGCACCCGCCAAGAGACCCAGTACTTC. Protein: CSAPTSTRQETQYF.

This clonotype was detected only a few times. The V and J genes are TRBV5-5 and TRBJ1-3; 8 nucleotides line up with TRBD1. V trimming: 4 bases; J trimming: 0 bases; junction bases outside the gene matches: 12. Germline V gene lookup returns CDR1 SGHKS and CDR2 YYEKEE (reference sequence). The CDR3 consists of 18 residues. CDR3: CASSEETGEQFSGNTIYF. The CDR3 DNA reads as TGTGCCAGCAGCGAGGAGACAGGGGAACAGTTCTCTGGAAACACCATATATTTT.

This rearrangement joins TRBV3-1 to TRBJ2-1, with 15 bases that match TRBD2. This CDR3 comprises 13 residues. The germline CDR1 and CDR2 sequences are LGHDT and YNNKEL (reference sequence). The trim removed 3 bases at V and 15 bases at J, leaving 3 bases unmatched. CDR3 nucleotide sequence: TGTGCCAGCAGCCAGGGACTAGCGGGAGGCCGGTTCTTC. Its translation is CASSQGLAGGRFF.

The V and J genes are TRBV20-1 and TRBJ1-2, with TRBD1 matching 7 bases. CDR3 length: 14 amino acids. V shed 4 bases and J 5 bases; nucleotides not matched to a gene: 10. Germline CDR1 DFQATT, CDR2 SNEGSKA (reference sequence). The CDR3 is CSANNRDREYGYTF. The CDR3, as DNA: TGCAGTGCTAATAACCGTGACAGGGAGTATGGCTACACCTTC.

This clonotype was seen at least ten times. This chain links TRBV28 with TRBJ2-1; D is unresolved. Germline values: CDR1 MDHEN, CDR2 SYDVKM. The CDR3 covers 12 residues. Trimming left V 5 bases short and J 4 bases short, with 6 bases between. CDR3 amino acids: CASSPPYNEQFF. DNA of the CDR3: TGTGCCAGCAGTCCCCCTTACAATGAGCAGTTCTTC.

This clonotype was counted ten times or more. The rearrangement links TRBV7-8 to TRBJ2-2, with a possible D match to TRBD1 (5 bases). Germline-derived CDR1 and CDR2 are SGHVS and FQNEAQ. The CDR3 covers 15 residues. V was clipped by 1 base and J by 3 bases, with 9 bases between them. This CDR3 is CASSLDSGYTGELFF. The CDR3 DNA follows: TGTGCCAGCAGCTTAGATTCAGGGTACACCGGGGAGCTGTTTTTT.

Points on this clonotype: A much bigger clone sits one base away, suggesting this may be a read error. This chain uses TRBV7-2 with TRBJ2-3; 7 bases are shared with TRBD2. The V gene's germline CDR1 is SGHTA and CDR2 FQGNSA. The CDR3 totals 16 residues. This CDR3 reads CAGSFQSGTSTDTQYF. CDR3 in DNA: TGTGCCGGCAGCTTCCAGAGCGGGACGAGCACAGATACGCAGTATTTT. Complete variable domain (other parts from reference TRBV7-2 and TRBJ2-3): GAGVSQSPSNKVTEKGKDVELRCDPISGHTALYWYRQSLGQGLEFLIYFQGNSAPDKSGLPSDRFSAERTGGSVSTLTIQRTQQEDSAVYLCAGSFQSGTSTDTQYFGPGTRLTVL.

This clonotype was seen more than once but under ten times. The chain couples TRBV6-1 to TRBJ2-1; 12 bases fit TRBD2. Germline loops: CDR1 MNHNS, CDR2 SASEGT. The CDR3 spans 14 residues. The trim removed 8 bases at V and 6 bases at J, leaving 5 bases unmatched. The CDR3 sequence is CASVLAGGGNEQFF. The CDR3 coding sequence is TGTGCCAGCGTACTAGCGGGAGGAGGCAATGAGCAGTTCTTC.

This clonotype was seen only a few times. This chain links TRBV7-3 with TRBJ2-5; 11 bases fit TRBD2. Germline V gene sequence: CDR1 SGHTA, CDR2 FQGTGA. The CDR3 consists of 15 residues. V lost 5 bases and J lost 5; bases outside the gene matches: 7. CDR3 protein: CASSPIAGGVETQYF. The CDR3, as DNA: TGTGCCAGCAGCCCAATAGCGGGAGGGGTGGAGACCCAGTACTTC.

This clonotype was seen ten or more times. The chain employs TRBV7-2 and TRBJ1-2; D uncertain. The CDR3 has 14 amino acids. The V gene's germline CDR1 is SGHTA and CDR2 FQGNSA. Trimming removed 3 bases at V and 1 base at J, with 9 bases between. CDR3 DNA sequence: TGTGCCAGCAGCTTGGACGGGGATAACTATGGCTACACCTTC. As protein: CASSLDGDNYGYTF. Looking up the rest from reference TRBV7-2 and TRBJ1-2 gives the full variable domain: GAGVSQSPSNKVTEKGKDVELRCDPISGHTALYWYRQSLGQGLEFLIYFQGNSAPDKSGLPSDRFSAERTGGSVSTLTIQRTQQEDSAVYLCASSLDGDNYGYTFGSGTRLTVV.

This clonotype was detected many times. V and J are TRBV19 and TRBJ1-1; no reliable D call. Trimming removed 0 bases from V and 7 bases from J, with 12 bases in between. The CDR3 sequence is 14 residues long. Germline V CDR1 and CDR2: LNHDA, SQIVND (reference sequence). The CDR3 coding sequence is TGTGCCAGTAGTATAGATGGAGGGCAAGGTGAAGCTTTCTTT. This translates into CASSIDGGQGEAFF.

This clonotype was counted many times. CDR3 loop: CASFRPGLAGPNTGELFF. The CDR3, as DNA: TGTGCCAGCTTCCGACCGGGACTAGCGGGGCCGAACACCGGGGAGCTGTTTTTT. The chain employs TRBV6-2 or TRBV6-3 and TRBJ2-2, with 13 bases aligning to TRBD2. The CDR3 is made up of 18 amino acids. V shed 8 bases and J 0 bases; nucleotides not matched to a gene: 9. Germline V gene data show CDR1 as MNHEY and CDR2 as SVGEGT.

CDR3 region: CASSQDPSGRDGQYF. The CDR3 nucleotides are TGTGCCAGCAGCCAAGACCCCAGCGGGAGGGACGGGCAGTACTTC. The chain combines TRBV3-1 with TRBJ2-7; 10 bases match TRBD2. Germline V lookup: CDR1 LGHDT, CDR2 YNNKEL (reference sequence). CDR3 length: 15 amino acids. The V and J ends lost 0 bases and 9 bases, in that order; junction bases with no gene match: 8.

V and J are TRBV13 and TRBJ1-2; D ambiguous. Trimming removed 1 base from V and 8 bases from J, with 11 bases in between. Germline loops: CDR1 PRHDT, CDR2 FYEKMQ (reference sequence). The CDR3 runs 13 residues. CDR3 DNA: TGTGCCAGCAGCTTAGACACCAGAGAGGGCTACACCTTC. Its translation is CASSLDTREGYTF.

This clonotype was found many times. The chain links TRBV28 to TRBJ2-3; 13 nucleotides match TRBD2. V gave up 6 bases and J gave up 6 bases; unmatched junction bases: 12. CDR1 is MDHEN and CDR2 is SYDVKM in the germline V gene. There are 17 residues in the CDR3. CDR3 residues: CASSLRTSGSFSDTQYF. DNA for the CDR3: TGTGCCAGCAGCCTACGGACTAGCGGGAGTTTTTCGGATACGCAGTATTTT.

This chain uses TRBV4-3 with TRBJ1-6; 8 positions agree with TRBD1. Germline CDR1 reads LGHNA; CDR2 reads YSLEER. The CDR3 length is 15 residues. V was pared by 2 bases and J by 10 bases, with 7 bases of the junction left unmatched. DNA of the CDR3: TGCGCCAGCAGCCAAACTGACAGGGGAGGATCACCCCTCCACTTT. It yields the protein CASSQTDRGGSPLHF.

This clonotype appeared a few times. The V call is TRBV2, the J call TRBJ2-7, with 8 positions matching TRBD1. Unmatched junction bases numbered 15, after V lost 8 bases and J lost 0 bases. Germline V gives CDR1 SNHLY, CDR2 FYNNEI. There are 17 residues in the CDR3. CDR3 nucleotide sequence: TGTGCCAGCTCGCCCGGACAGGGTCAAAAGAGCTCCTACGAGCAGTACTTC. Translating it yields CASSPGQGQKSSYEQYF. Full variable domain (outside the CDR3, taken from reference TRBV2 and TRBJ2-7): EPEVTQTPSHQVTQMGQEVILRCVPISNHLYFYWYRQILGQKVEFLVSFYNNEISEKSEIFDDQFSVERPDGSNFTLKIRSTKLEDSAMYFCASSPGQGQKSSYEQYFGPGTRLTVT.

In its sample, this clonotype was seen many times. The chain carries TRBV6-2 or TRBV6-3 and TRBJ2-1, with 9 bases identical to TRBD1. CDR1 and CDR2 (germline): MNHEY, SVGEGT. This CDR3 is 15 amino acids long. V lost 2 bases, J lost 7 bases, and 6 bases stayed unmatched. CDR3 DNA: TGTGCCAGCAGTTACAGAGGGACAGGGAGGAATGAGCAGTTCTTC. Encoded protein: CASSYRGTGRNEQFF.

This clonotype came up many times. The chain recombines TRBV9 with TRBJ2-1; the match to TRBD1 covers 12 bases. V was clipped by 3 bases and J by 7 bases; unmatched bases: 2. This CDR3 has 14 residues. Germline values: CDR1 SGDLS, CDR2 YYNGEE. The CDR3 sequence: CASSAGQGANEQFF. Written as DNA, the CDR3 is TGTGCCAGCAGCGCGGGACAGGGGGCGAATGAGCAGTTCTTC. Complete variable domain (other parts from reference TRBV9 and TRBJ2-1): DSGVTQTPKHLITATGQRVTLRCSPRSGDLSVYWYQQSLDQGLQFLIQYYNGEERAKGNILERFSAQQFPDLHSELNLSSLELGDSALYFCASSAGQGANEQFFGPGTRLTVL.